This T cell receptor (beta chain) is from a study of blood T cell repertoires in COVID-19. This table comes from immunoSEQ multiplex PCR, and its TCRdb copy is limited to in-frame clones, with some not included. The profile covers about 140,000 clones, with about 84% appearing a single time and 5% to 7.5% taken by the ten largest. Germline assignment: CDR1 SGHRS and CDR2 YFSETQ. This CDR3 comprises 15 residues. Unmatched junction bases numbered 8, after V lost 4 bases and J lost 5 bases. The chain is built from TRBV5-1 and TRBJ2-2, with 7 nucleotides matching TRBD2. Sample: peripheral blood. The source of this sequence is a human donor in a cohort sampled during active COVID-19. CDR3 in amino acids: CASSRERGGTGELFF. The DNA for the CDR3 is TGCGCCAGCAGCCGCGAGCGGGGAGGTACCGGGGAGCTGTTTTTT.